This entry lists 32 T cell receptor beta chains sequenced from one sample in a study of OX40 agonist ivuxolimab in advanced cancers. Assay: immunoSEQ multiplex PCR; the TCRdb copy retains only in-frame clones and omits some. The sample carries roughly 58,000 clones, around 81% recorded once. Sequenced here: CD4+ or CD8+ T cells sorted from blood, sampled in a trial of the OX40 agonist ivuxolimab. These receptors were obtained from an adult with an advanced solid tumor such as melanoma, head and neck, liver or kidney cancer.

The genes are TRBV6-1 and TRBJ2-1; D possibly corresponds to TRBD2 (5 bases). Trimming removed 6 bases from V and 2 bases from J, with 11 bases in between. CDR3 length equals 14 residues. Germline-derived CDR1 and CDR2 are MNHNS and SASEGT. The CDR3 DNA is TGTGCCAGCAGAACCACTAGTGCCTACAATGAGCAGTTCTTC. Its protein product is CASRTTSAYNEQFF.

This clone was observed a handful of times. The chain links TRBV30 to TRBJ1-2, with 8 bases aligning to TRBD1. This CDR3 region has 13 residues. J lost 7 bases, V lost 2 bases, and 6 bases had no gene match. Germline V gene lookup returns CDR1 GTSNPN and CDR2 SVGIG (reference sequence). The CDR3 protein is CAWSSGRGLGYTF. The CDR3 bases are TGTGCCTGGAGTTCAGGCAGGGGGCTTGGCTACACCTTC. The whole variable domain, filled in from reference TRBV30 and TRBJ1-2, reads SQTIHQWPATLVQPVGSPLSLECTVEGTSNPNLYWYRQAAGRGLQLLFYSVGIGQISSEVPQNLSASRPQDRQFILSSKKLLLSDSGFYLCAWSSGRGLGYTFGSGTRLTVV.

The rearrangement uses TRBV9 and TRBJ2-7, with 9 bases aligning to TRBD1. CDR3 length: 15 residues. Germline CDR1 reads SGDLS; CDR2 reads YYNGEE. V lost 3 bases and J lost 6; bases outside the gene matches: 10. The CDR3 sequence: CASSGTGGLPTEQYF. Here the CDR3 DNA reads TGTGCCAGCAGCGGAACAGGGGGCTTGCCTACCGAGCAGTACTTC. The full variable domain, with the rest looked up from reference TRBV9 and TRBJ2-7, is DSGVTQTPKHLITATGQRVTLRCSPRSGDLSVYWYQQSLDQGLQFLIQYYNGEERAKGNILERFSAQQFPDLHSELNLSSLELGDSALYFCASSGTGGLPTEQYFGPGTRLTVT.

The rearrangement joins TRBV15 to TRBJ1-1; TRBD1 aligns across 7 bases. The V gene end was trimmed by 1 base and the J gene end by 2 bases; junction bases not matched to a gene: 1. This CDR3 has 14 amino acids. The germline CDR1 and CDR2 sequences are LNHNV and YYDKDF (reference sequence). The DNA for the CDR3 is TGTGCCACCAGCAGAGCAGGGGGTAACACTGAAGCTTTCTTT. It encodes CATSRAGGNTEAFF.

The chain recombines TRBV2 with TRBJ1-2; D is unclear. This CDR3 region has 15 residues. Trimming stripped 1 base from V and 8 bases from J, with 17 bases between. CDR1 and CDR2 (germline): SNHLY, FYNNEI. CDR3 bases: TGTGCCAGCAGTGAAGTTCCAACCCCTAGGCGAGGCTACACCTTC. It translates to CASSEVPTPRRGYTF. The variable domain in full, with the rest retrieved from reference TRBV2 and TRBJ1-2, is EPEVTQTPSHQVTQMGQEVILRCVPISNHLYFYWYRQILGQKVEFLVSFYNNEISEKSEIFDDQFSVERPDGSNFTLKIRSTKLEDSAMYFCASSEVPTPRRGYTFGSGTRLTVV.

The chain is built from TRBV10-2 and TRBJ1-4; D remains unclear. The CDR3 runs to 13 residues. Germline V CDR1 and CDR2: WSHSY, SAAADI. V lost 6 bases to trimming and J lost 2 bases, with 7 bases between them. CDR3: CASRKGTNEKLFF. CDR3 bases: TGCGCCAGCAGGAAGGGCACTAATGAAAAACTGTTTTTT.

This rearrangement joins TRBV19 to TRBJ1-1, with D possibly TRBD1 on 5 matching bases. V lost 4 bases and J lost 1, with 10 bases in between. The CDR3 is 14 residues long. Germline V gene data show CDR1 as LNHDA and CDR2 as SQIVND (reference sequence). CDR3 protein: CASSTGIWNTEAFF. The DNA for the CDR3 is TGTGCCAGTAGTACAGGGATTTGGAACACTGAAGCTTTCTTT. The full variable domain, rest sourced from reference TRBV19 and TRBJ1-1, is DGGITQSPKYLFRKEGQNVTLSCEQNLNHDAMYWYRQDPGQGLRLIYYSQIVNDFQKGDIAEGYSVSREKKESFPLTVTSAQKNPTAFYLCASSTGIWNTEAFFGQGTRLTVV.

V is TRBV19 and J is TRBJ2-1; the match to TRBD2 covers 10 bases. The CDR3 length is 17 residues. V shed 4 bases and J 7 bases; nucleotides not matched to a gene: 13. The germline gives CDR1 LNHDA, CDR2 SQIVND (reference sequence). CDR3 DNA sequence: TGTGCCAGTAGTAGGGGTTCCCTAGCGGGGGCGGGGAATGAGCAGTTCTTC. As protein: CASSRGSLAGAGNEQFF.

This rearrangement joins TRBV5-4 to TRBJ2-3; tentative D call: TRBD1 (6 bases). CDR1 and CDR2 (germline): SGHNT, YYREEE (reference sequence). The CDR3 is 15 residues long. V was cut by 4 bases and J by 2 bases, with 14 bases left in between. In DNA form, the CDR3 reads TGTGCCAGCAGCAAGCAGACAGGCCTCACAGATACGCAGTATTTT. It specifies CASSKQTGLTDTQYF. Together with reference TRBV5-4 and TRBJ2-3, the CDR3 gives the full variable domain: ETGVTQSPTHLIKTRGQQVTLRCSSQSGHNTVSWYQQALGQGPQFIFQYYREEENGRGNFPPRFSGLQFPNYSSELNVNALELDDSALYLCASSKQTGLTDTQYFGPGTRLTVL.

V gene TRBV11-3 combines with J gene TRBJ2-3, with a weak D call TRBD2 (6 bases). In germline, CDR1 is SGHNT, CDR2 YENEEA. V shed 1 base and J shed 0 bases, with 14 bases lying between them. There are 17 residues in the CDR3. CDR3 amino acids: CASSLGRREASTDTQYF. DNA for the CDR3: TGTGCCAGCAGCTTAGGCAGGAGGGAGGCTAGCACAGATACGCAGTATTTT.

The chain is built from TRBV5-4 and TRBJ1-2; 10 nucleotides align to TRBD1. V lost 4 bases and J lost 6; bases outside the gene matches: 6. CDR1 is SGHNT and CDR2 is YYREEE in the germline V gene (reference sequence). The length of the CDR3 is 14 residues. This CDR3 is CASSLRDRGDGYTF. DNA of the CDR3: TGTGCCAGCAGCCTGCGGGACAGGGGCGATGGCTACACCTTC.

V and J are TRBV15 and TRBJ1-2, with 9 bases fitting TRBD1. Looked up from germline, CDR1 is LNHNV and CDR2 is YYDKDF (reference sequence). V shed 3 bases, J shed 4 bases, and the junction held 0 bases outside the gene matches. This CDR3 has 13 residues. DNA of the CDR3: TGTGCCACCAGCAGGGACAGGGGCTATGGCTACACCTTC. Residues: CATSRDRGYGYTF.

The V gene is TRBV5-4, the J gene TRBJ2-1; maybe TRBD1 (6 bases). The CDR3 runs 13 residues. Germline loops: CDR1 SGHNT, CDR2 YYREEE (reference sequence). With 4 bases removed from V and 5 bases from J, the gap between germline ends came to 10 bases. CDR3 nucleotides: TGTGCCAGCAGCCCTAACAGGGACAATGAGCAGTTCTTC. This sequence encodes CASSPNRDNEQFF.

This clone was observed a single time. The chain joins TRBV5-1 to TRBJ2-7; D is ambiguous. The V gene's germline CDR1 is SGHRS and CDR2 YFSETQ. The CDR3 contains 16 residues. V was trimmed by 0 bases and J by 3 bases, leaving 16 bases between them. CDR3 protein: CASSLDGSSRIYEQYF. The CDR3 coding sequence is TGCGCCAGCAGCTTGGACGGTAGCAGCCGCATCTACGAGCAGTACTTC.

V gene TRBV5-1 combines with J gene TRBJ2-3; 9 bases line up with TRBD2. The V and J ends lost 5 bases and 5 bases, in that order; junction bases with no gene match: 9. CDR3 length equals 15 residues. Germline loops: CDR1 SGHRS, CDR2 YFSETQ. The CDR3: CASSYLAGLGDTQYF. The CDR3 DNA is TGCGCCAGCAGTTACCTAGCGGGACTGGGAGATACGCAGTATTTT.

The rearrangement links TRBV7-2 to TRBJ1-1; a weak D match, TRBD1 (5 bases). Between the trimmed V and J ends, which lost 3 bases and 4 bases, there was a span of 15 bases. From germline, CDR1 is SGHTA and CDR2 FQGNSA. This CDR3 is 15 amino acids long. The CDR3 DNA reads TGTGCCAGCAGCTTTAGGGGCGGGAAGGTCACTGAAGCTTTCTTT. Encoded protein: CASSFRGGKVTEAFF.

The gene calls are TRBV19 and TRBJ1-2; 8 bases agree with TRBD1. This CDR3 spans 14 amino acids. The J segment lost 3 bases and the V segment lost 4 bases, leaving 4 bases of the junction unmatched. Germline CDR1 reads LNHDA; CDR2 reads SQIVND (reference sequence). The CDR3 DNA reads TGTGCCAGTAGTAAACACAGGGGGGACTATGGCTACACCTTC. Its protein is CASSKHRGDYGYTF.

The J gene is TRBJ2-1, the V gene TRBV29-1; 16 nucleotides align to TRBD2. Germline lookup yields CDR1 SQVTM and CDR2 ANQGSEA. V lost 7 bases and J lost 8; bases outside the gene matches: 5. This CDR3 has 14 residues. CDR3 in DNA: TGCAGCGGTTCCGGGACTAGCGGGAGGGATGAGCAGTTCTTC. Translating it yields CSGSGTSGRDEQFF.

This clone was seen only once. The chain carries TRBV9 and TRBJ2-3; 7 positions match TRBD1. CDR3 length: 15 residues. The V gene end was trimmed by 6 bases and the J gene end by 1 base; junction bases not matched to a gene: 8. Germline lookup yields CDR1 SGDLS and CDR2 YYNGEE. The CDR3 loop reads CASTLSGQRTDTQYF. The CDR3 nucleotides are TGTGCCAGCACCCTATCGGGACAGCGCACAGATACGCAGTATTTT.

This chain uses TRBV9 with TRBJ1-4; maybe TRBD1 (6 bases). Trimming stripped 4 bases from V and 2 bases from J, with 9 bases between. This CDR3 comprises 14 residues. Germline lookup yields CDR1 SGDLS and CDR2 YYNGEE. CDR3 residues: CASSPTGTNEKLFF. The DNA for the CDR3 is TGTGCCAGCAGCCCCACAGGGACTAATGAAAAACTGTTTTTT.

CDR3 nucleotides: TGCGCCAGCAGCCCCAACCCGACAGGGGCCGGAGGGGGCTACACCTTC. This encodes CASSPNPTGAGGGYTF. This rearrangement joins TRBV4-3 to TRBJ1-2; 8 positions match TRBD1. Looked up from germline, CDR1 is LGHNA and CDR2 is YSLEER. V was clipped by 4 bases and J by 8 bases; unmatched bases: 15. This CDR3 has 16 residues.

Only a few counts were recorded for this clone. CDR3: CASSYRGQGGYTF. CDR3 sequence (DNA): TGTGCCAGCAGTTACAGGGGGCAGGGTGGCTACACCTTC. The V and J genes are TRBV6-5 and TRBJ1-2; 7 nucleotides agree with TRBD1. Germline V gene data show CDR1 as MNHEY and CDR2 as SVGAGI. J gave up 7 bases and V 2 bases, and 4 bases lay outside the gene matches. This CDR3 is 13 amino acids long.

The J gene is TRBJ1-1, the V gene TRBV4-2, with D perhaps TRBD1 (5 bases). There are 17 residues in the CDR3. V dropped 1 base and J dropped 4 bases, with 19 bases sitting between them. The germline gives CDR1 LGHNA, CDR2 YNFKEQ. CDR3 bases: TGTGCCAGCAGCCAAGCAGAGGGAGGGGTCGGAAGCACTGAAGCTTTCTTT. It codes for CASSQAEGGVGSTEAFF.

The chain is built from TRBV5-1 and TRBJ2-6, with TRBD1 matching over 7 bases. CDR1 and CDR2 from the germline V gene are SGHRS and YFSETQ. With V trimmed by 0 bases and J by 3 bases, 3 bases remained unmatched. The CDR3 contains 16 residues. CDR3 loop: CASSLDTGVGANVLTF. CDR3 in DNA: TGCGCCAGCAGCTTGGACACAGGGGTTGGGGCCAACGTCCTGACTTTC.

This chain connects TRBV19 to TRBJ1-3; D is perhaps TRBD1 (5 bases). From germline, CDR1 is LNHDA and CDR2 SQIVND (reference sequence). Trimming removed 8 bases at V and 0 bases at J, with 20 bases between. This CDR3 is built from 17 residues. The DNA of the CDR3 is TGTGCCAGTGAAAATTGGTGGGGCACAGACTCTGGAAACACCATATATTTT. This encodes CASENWWGTDSGNTIYF.

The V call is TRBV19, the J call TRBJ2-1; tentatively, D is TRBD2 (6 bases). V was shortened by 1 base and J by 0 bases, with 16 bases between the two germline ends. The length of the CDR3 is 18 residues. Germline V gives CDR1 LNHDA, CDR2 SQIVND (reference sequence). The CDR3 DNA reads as TGTGCCAGTAGTATAGGCCGCGGACTAAAGAGCTCCTACAATGAGCAGTTCTTC. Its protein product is CASSIGRGLKSSYNEQFF.

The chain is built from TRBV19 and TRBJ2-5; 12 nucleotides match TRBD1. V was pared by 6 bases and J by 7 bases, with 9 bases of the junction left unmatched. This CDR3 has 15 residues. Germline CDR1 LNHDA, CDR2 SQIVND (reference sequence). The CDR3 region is CASRKGTGGVGTQYF. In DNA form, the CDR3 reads TGTGCCAGTAGGAAGGGGACAGGGGGCGTTGGGACCCAGTACTTC.

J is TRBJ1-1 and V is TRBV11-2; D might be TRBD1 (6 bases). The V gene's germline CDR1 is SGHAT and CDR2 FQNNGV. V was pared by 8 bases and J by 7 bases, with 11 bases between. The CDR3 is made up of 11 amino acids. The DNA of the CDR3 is TGTGCCAGCGGAAGGACAGTTGAAGCTTTCTTT. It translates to CASGRTVEAFF.

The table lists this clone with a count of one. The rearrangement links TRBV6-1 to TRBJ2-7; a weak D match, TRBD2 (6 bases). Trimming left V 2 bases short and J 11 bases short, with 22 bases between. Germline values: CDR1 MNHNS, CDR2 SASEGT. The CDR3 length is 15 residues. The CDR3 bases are TGTGCCAGCAGTGAACACAGCGATCGGAGGGGAAGAAAGTACTTC. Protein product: CASSEHSDRRGRKYF.

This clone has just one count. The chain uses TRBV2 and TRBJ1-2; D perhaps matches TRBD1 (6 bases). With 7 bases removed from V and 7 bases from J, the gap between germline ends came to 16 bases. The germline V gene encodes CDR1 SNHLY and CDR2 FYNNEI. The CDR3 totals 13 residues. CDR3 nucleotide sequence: TGTGCCAGCATGGGGGGGCCGGGAGGTGGCTACACCTTC. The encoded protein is CASMGGPGGGYTF.

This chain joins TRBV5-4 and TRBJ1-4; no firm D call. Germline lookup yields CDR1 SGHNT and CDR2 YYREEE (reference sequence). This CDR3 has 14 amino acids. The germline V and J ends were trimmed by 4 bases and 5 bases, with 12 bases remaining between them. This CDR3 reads CASSGSRQNEKLFF. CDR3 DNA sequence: TGTGCCAGCAGCGGGAGCAGACAAAATGAAAAACTGTTTTTT.

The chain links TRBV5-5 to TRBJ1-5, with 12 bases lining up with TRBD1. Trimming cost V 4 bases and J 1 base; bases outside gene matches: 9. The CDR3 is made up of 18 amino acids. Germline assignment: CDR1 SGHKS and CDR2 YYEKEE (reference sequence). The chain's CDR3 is CASSPGTGGLVSNQPQHF. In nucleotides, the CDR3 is TGTGCCAGCAGCCCAGGGACAGGGGGCTTGGTAAGCAATCAGCCCCAGCATTTT.